These T cell receptor beta chains were read from a single sample in a study of CD8 T cells in ankylosing spondylitis. TCRdb processed the 5' RACE reads anew with MiXCR; each CDR3 protein has one entry. The data contain over 200,000 distinct CDR3 sequences, around 16% of them singletons. Sequencing was performed on blood, either unsorted or a sorted T cell fraction (not recorded which). The receptors were gathered from a male donor with ankylosing spondylitis. Both conserved end residues are part of each CDR3. The order of the fields is D gene, clone size, V gene, J gene, CDR3 DNA, CDR3 protein. D genes are given only for firm matches. The size of a clone is reported for some rows only, either as once, few or many, or as a class for expanded clones.

>TRBD1|many|TRBV29-1|TRBJ2-7
TGCAGCGTTGAACTGCGGGACAGGGTTTACGAGCAGTACTTC
CSVELRDRVYEQYF
>.|many|TRBV27|TRBJ1-2
TGTGCCAGCAGTTTATCCCGCGGCGGGCCCAACTATGGCTACACCTTC
CASSLSRGGPNYGYTF
>.|.|TRBV2|TRBJ2-1
TGTGCCAGCAGTTCCGACTTGTCAGATGAGCAGTTCTTC
CASSSDLSDEQFF
>.|.|TRBV27|TRBJ1-1
TGTGCCAGCAGTTTACTGGGGTCCACTGAAGCTTTCTTT
CASSLLGSTEAFF
>.|few|TRBV4-3|TRBJ1-5
TGCGCCAGCAGCCAAGAACTCCAGGGCAATAGCAATCAGCCCCAGCATTTT
CASSQELQGNSNQPQHF
>.|.|TRBV28|TRBJ2-7
TGTGCCAGCAGATCCCGGACTTCCTCCTCCTACGAGCAGTACTTC
CASRSRTSSSYEQYF
>.|few|TRBV29-1|TRBJ1-2
TGCAGCGTTGAGGATAGGGACACCTACTATGGCTACACCTTC
CSVEDRDTYYGYTF
>.|many|TRBV7-2|TRBJ2-1
TGTGCCAGCAGCTTTTCAGCGGACTACAATGAGCAGTTCTTC
CASSFSADYNEQFF
>.|few|TRBV7-9|TRBJ2-4
TGTGCCAGCAGCACCCCGGAGGCCGGGAACCTGGGAAACATTCAGTACTTC
CASSTPEAGNLGNIQYF
>TRBD1|.|TRBV7-9|TRBJ2-1
TGTGCCAGCAGCTCACAGGGGGAAGACAATGAGCAGTTCTTC
CASSSQGEDNEQFF
>TRBD1|many|TRBV3-1|TRBJ2-1
TGTGCCAGCAGCATCAACCTACAGGGGGCGTACAATGAGCAGTTCTTC
CASSINLQGAYNEQFF
>.|few|TRBV3-1|TRBJ2-2
TGTGCCAGCAGCCAAGATTATGGCGGACCGACCGGGGAGCTGTTTTTT
CASSQDYGGPTGELFF
>TRBD2|.|TRBV20-1|TRBJ2-2
TGCAGTGCTAGAGATCTGGTAGCGGGAGACACCGGGGAGCTGTTTTTT
CSARDLVAGDTGELFF
>TRBD1|many|TRBV20-1|TRBJ1-6
TGCAGTGCCAATGACAGGGAGGACAATTCACCCCTCCACTTT
CSANDREDNSPLHF
>.|few|TRBV7-9|TRBJ2-1
TGTGCCAGCAGCTTATCCCAGGCGGAGCAGTTCTTC
CASSLSQAEQFF
>.|.|TRBV6-2/TRBV6-3|TRBJ2-7
TGTGCCAGCAGTCCCCAGGGAGGAGGCTACGAGCAGTACTTC
CASSPQGGGYEQYF
>.|few|TRBV11-2|TRBJ2-5
TGTGCCAGCACCCACCGGATGCACCAAGAGACCCAGTACTTC
CASTHRMHQETQYF
>.|.|TRBV25-1|TRBJ2-3
TGTGCCAGCAGTGCCAGGGACCGAGATACGCAGTATTTT
CASSARDRDTQYF
>TRBD2|.|TRBV27|TRBJ2-5
TGTGCCAGCAGTCCCCAACTAGCGGGGAATTGGTACCAAGAGACCCAGTACTTC
CASSPQLAGNWYQETQYF
>.|few|TRBV29-1|TRBJ1-1
TGCAGCGTTGATGTGACGGAAGCTTTCTTT
CSVDVTEAFF
>.|few|TRBV7-8|TRBJ2-5
TGTGCCAGCAGCTTAAGGGGGCTAGCGGAAAAAGAGACCCAGTACTTC
CASSLRGLAEKETQYF